A selection of T cell receptor beta chains follows, all from one sample in a study of metastatic and nonmetastatic thyroid tumors. Using MiXCR, TCRdb re-called clones from the PCR reads. The sample lists 15,000 to 20,000 clones, roughly 25% seen once, with 8% to 13% in the top ten. The specimen was adjacent normal tissue. Receptors were obtained from a female donor with papillary thyroid cancer or a benign thyroid nodule (not recorded which). Some clones in this sample may be carry-over from other donors' samples. Each CDR3 is given with its conserved first and last residue. Fields, in order: clone size, V gene, J gene, D gene, CDR3 DNA, CDR3 protein. The D gene is left open where the match is weak. Rows may omit the clone size; those that give it use once, few, many or a size class.

>few|TRBV5-6|TRBJ1-4|NA
TGTGCCAGCAGCTCGACAGACCCGAGAGGCGAAAAACTGTTTTTT
CASSSTDPRGEKLFF
>NA|TRBV27|TRBJ2-2|TRBD1
TGTGCCAGCAGTGAATACAGGGGCGGTGACACCGGGGAGCTGTTTTTT
CASSEYRGGDTGELFF
>many|TRBV6-2/TRBV6-3|TRBJ2-7|NA
TGTGCCAGCAGTTACTCTGAGGAGCAGTACTTC
CASSYSEEQYF
>large|TRBV2|TRBJ1-4|NA
TGTGCCAGCAGTGTCGTTACAGGTGCTAATGAAAAACTGTTTTTT
CASSVVTGANEKLFF
>NA|TRBV28|TRBJ2-7|NA
TGTGCCAGCACCCTCAGGTGGGGGGTTGACGAGCAGTACTTC
CASTLRWGVDEQYF
>NA|TRBV5-5|TRBJ2-7|TRBD1
TGTGCCAGCAGCTTGATCGGACAGGGTGGGTACGAGCAGTACTTC
CASSLIGQGGYEQYF
>NA|TRBV28|TRBJ2-7|NA
TGTGCCAGCAGTACAGCGTACGAGCAGTACTTC
CASSTAYEQYF
>large|TRBV5-1|TRBJ2-5|NA
TGCGCCAGCAGCTCGTACCAAGAGACCCAGTACTTC
CASSSYQETQYF
>many|TRBV6-1|TRBJ1-1|NA
TGTGCCAGCAGCCGATCAGGGAGCACTGAAGCTTTCTTT
CASSRSGSTEAFF
>NA|TRBV6-2/TRBV6-3|TRBJ2-5|TRBD2
TGTGCCAGCAGTTACGAAGCTAGCGGGAGGGCCGGGGAGACCCAGTACTTC
CASSYEASGRAGETQYF
>once|TRBV20-1|TRBJ2-7|NA
TGCAGTGCTAGGGGAGTAGTCTACGAGCAGTACTTC
CSARGVVYEQYF
>NA|TRBV5-1|TRBJ2-1|TRBD1
TGCGCCAGCAGCTCCCAAGGGGGCGTGTACAATGAGCAGTTCTTC
CASSSQGGVYNEQFF
>few|TRBV30|TRBJ1-2|NA
TGTGCCTGGAGTAACTCAGGTCGGGGGGGCTACACCTTC
CAWSNSGRGGYTF
>NA|TRBV30|TRBJ2-2|NA
TGCTCCTGGAGTGTACGGACCGGGGAGCTGTTTTTT
CSWSVRTGELFF
>NA|TRBV6-6|TRBJ1-6|NA
TGTGCCAGCAGTTCAAGCCAGGGTACCTATAATTCACCCCTCCACTTT
CASSSSQGTYNSPLHF
>medium-sized|TRBV4-1|TRBJ2-1|TRBD2
TGCGCCAGCAGCCAAGAAGCGGGAGGTCGAAGGGGGCAGTTCTTC
CASSQEAGGRRGQFF
>few|TRBV30|TRBJ1-3|TRBD1
TGTGCCTGGAGTGGCGGGACAGGGGGACTCACCATATATTTT
CAWSGGTGGLTIYF
>NA|TRBV11-1|TRBJ1-1|TRBD1
TGTGCCAGCAGCAGCGGGACAGGGGTTCGGGGAGCTTTCTTT
CASSSGTGVRGAFF
>few|TRBV7-2|TRBJ1-5|NA
TGTGCCAGCAGCTTACAGGGTGGCAATCAGCCCCAGCATTTT
CASSLQGGNQPQHF
>NA|TRBV20-1|TRBJ1-1|NA
TGCAGTGCTAATCGGCAGAACACTGAAGCTTTCTTT
CSANRQNTEAFF
>few|TRBV10-1|TRBJ2-5|NA
TGCGCCAGCAGTGAGACTAGGGCTGGAGAGACCCAGTACTTC
CASSETRAGETQYF
>few|TRBV15|TRBJ1-1|TRBD1
TGTGCCACCCAAGACAGGGCCAACACTGAAGCTTTCTTT
CATQDRANTEAFF
>medium-sized|TRBV29-1|TRBJ2-1|TRBD1
TGCAGCGTTGACCCCTACAGGGGATTTAATGAGCAGTTCTTC
CSVDPYRGFNEQFF
>NA|TRBV2|TRBJ2-1|NA
TGTGCCAGCAGTAAACCCCAGGGGATCGATGAGCAGTTCTTC
CASSKPQGIDEQFF
>once|TRBV11-1|TRBJ1-5|TRBD1
TGTGCCAGCAGCTTATCCGGGACAGGGGCGGAACAGCCCCAGCATTTT
CASSLSGTGAEQPQHF
>NA|TRBV19|TRBJ2-1|NA
TGTGCCAGTAGTATTGGGGATTACGTCCAGAATGAGCAGTTCTTC
CASSIGDYVQNEQFF
>NA|TRBV6-1|TRBJ2-7|TRBD1
TGTGCCAGCAGTGAAGCCCCGGGACAGATCTACGAGCAGTACTTC
CASSEAPGQIYEQYF
>NA|TRBV2|TRBJ1-2|NA
TGTGCCAGCAGTGATGAGGCAACATATGGCTACACCTTC
CASSDEATYGYTF
>large|TRBV30|TRBJ1-4|NA
TGTGCCTGGAGTGTTGGTGTTTTTGAAAAACTGTTTTTT
CAWSVGVFEKLFF
>NA|TRBV6-1|TRBJ2-7|NA
TGTGCCAGCACCCCCGCGGGGGGACAGGCATACGAGCAGTACTTC
CASTPAGGQAYEQYF
>few|TRBV10-2|TRBJ2-7|NA
TGCGCCAGCACGTTCCGGGTCTACGAGCAGTACTTC
CASTFRVYEQYF
>NA|TRBV12-3/TRBV12-4|TRBJ2-1|TRBD2
TGTGCCAGCACCCGCAGCGGGGGAGGAATCAATGAGCAGTTCTTC
CASTRSGGGINEQFF
>NA|TRBV7-9|TRBJ2-7|NA
TGTGCCAGCAGTGAATTTGGCGGTCGCCCGTACGAGCAGTACTTC
CASSEFGGRPYEQYF
>NA|TRBV7-3|TRBJ2-2|NA
TGTGCCAGCAGCCCGGGGGGCCTCGGGGAGCTGTTTTTT
CASSPGGLGELFF
>NA|TRBV20-1|TRBJ1-4|TRBD1
TGCAGTGCCGGGACAGTTGCAACTAATGAAAAACTGTTTTTT
CSAGTVATNEKLFF
>few|TRBV19|TRBJ1-2|NA
TGTGCCAGTAGTGGGGCACTTAACTATGGCTACACCTTC
CASSGALNYGYTF
>few|TRBV15|TRBJ2-7|NA
TGTGCCACCAGCAGGGAGGAATCCGAGCAGTACTTC
CATSREESEQYF
>few|TRBV27|TRBJ1-5|NA
TGTGCCAGCAGTCCAGGTTATGAAAATCAGACCCAGCATTTT
CASSPGYENQTQHF
>few|TRBV19|TRBJ2-5|NA
TGTGCCAGTAGTATAGCAGGGTCTGAGACCCAGTACTTC
CASSIAGSETQYF
>many|TRBV6-1|TRBJ2-1|NA
TGTGCCAGCAGTAAAGAGGACAGCAGGTACAATGAGCAGTTCTTC
CASSKEDSRYNEQFF
>NA|TRBV28|TRBJ2-1|NA
TGTGCCAGCACCGAACTCGAGGACAGCTCCTACAATGAGCAGTTCTTC
CASTELEDSSYNEQFF